This TCR beta chain was recorded in a study of blood T cells in healthy people across ages. Combining a sample-barcoded 5' primer with a J-beta primer mix, a second PCR ran for about 7 to 11 cycles. TCRdb processed the 5' RACE reads anew with MiXCR; each CDR3 protein has one entry. This sample has 800,000 to 950,000 distinct CDR3 sequences, with approximately 32% found just once. Trimming took 1 base from V and 4 from J, leaving 7 bases between them. CDR1 is SGHDN, CDR2 FVKESK, per germline. The CDR3 consists of 13 residues. The same data also went into a second study, on T cells of mothers and their children. As reported in that work: It was found that thymic selection shapes TCR recombination output similarly in related and unrelated pairs.

The rearrangement links TRBV14 to TRBJ1-2; D is ambiguous. The source material was blood. This clonotype was sampled from a woman aged 40 to 55 in good health. CDR3 in DNA: TGTGCCAGCAGCCAAGTGCAAGGCTATGGCTACACCTTC. Translation gives CASSQVQGYGYTF.